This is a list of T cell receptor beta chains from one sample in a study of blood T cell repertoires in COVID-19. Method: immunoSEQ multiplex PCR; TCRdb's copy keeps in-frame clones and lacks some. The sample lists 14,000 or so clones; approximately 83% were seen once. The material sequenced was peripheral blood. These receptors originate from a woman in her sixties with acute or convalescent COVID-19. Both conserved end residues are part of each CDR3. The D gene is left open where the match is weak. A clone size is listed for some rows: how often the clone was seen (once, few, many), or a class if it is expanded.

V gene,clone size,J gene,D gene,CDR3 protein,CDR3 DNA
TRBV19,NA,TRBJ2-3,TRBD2,CASSIVAGGTTDTQYF,TGTGCCAGTAGTATTGTGGCGGGGGGCACCACAGATACGCAGTATTTT
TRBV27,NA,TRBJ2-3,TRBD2,CASSLAGGPDTQYF,TGTGCCAGCAGCTTGGCGGGAGGGCCAGATACGCAGTATTTT
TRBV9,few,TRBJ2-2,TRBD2,CASSPRGRGKRNTGELFF,TGTGCCAGCAGCCCACGCGGGCGGGGGAAGCGGAACACCGGGGAGCTGTTTTTT
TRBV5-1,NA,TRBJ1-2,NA,CASSLGGLNYGYTF,TGCGCCAGCAGCTTGGGAGGACTTAACTATGGCTACACCTTC
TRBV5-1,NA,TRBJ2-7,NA,CASKLGRLHEQYF,TGCGCCTCAAAGCTTGGGAGGCTCCACGAGCAGTACTTC
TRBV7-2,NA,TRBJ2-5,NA,CASSLDGSVETQYF,TGTGCCAGCAGCTTAGACGGGAGCGTAGAGACCCAGTACTTC
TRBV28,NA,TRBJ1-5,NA,CASTLGRGGGGNQPQHF,TGTGCCAGCACTTTAGGCAGGGGCGGAGGTGGCAATCAGCCCCAGCATTTT
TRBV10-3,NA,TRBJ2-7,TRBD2,CAIRIGGGAWEQYF,TGTGCCATCAGAATAGGCGGGGGGGCTTGGGAGCAGTACTTC
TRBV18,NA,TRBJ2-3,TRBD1,CASSPWTGSTDTQYF,TGTGCCAGCTCACCGTGGACAGGGAGCACAGATACGCAGTATTTT
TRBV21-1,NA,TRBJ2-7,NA,CASSERYGVSYEQYF,TGTGCCAGCAGCGAGAGGTACGGCGTCTCCTACGAGCAGTACTTC